Each of the 23 T cell receptor beta chains below was sequenced from the same sample in a study of control samples from healthy donors and cancer patients. Here immunoSEQ multiplex PCR was the method, and the copy in TCRdb shows in-frame clones only, minus some. The sample shows around 81,000 clones, 93% of them seen only once. The specimen sequenced was blood. These receptors all come from a woman in her 30s in good health.

This clone appeared a few times. The chain couples TRBV19 to TRBJ1-6, with TRBD1 matching 7 bases. The CDR3 totals 12 residues. V was clipped by 8 bases and J by 10 bases; unmatched bases: 5. Germline assignment: CDR1 LNHDA and CDR2 SQIVND (reference sequence). The CDR3 DNA reads TGTGCCAGTTTGACAGGGCGGTCACCCCTCCACTTT. It yields the protein CASLTGRSPLHF.

The chain combines TRBV13 with TRBJ2-7, with D unclear. V gave up 3 bases and J gave up 1 base, with 10 bases separating them. This CDR3 is 14 amino acids long. From germline, CDR1 is PRHDT and CDR2 FYEKMQ (reference sequence). The CDR3 reads CASSFSEESYEQYF. In DNA, the CDR3 is TGTGCCAGCAGCTTCTCCGAGGAATCCTACGAGCAGTACTTC.

J is TRBJ1-1 and V is TRBV18, with D unresolved. The V end lost 3 bases, the J end lost 1 base, and 9 bases lay between the germline ends. The CDR3 runs 14 residues. The V gene's germline CDR1 is KGHSH and CDR2 LQKENI. The CDR3 DNA reads as TGTGCCAGCTCACCTACAGCGAAGAACACTGAAGCTTTCTTT. Translating gives CASSPTAKNTEAFF.

The V call is TRBV6-1, the J call TRBJ1-2, with unresolved D. The CDR3 totals 15 residues. V lost 0 bases, J lost 4 bases, and 12 bases lay in between. In germline, CDR1 is MNHNS, CDR2 SASEGT. The CDR3 DNA is TGTGCCAGCAGTGAAGCGCTTCGGGGAGGCTATGGCTACACCTTC. Amino acid sequence: CASSEALRGGYGYTF.

The chain uses TRBV12-3 or TRBV12-4 and TRBJ2-1; D unresolved. The CDR3 totals 12 residues. The V end lost 4 bases, the J end lost 6 bases, and 7 bases lay between the germline ends. The CDR3 here is CASSYLVNEQFF. As DNA, the CDR3 is TGTGCCAGCAGTTATCTCGTCAATGAGCAGTTCTTC.

This chain connects TRBV5-1 to TRBJ1-5, with 7 bases that match TRBD1. CDR1 is SGHRS and CDR2 is YFSETQ in the germline V gene. J gave up 6 bases and V 4 bases, and 7 bases lay outside the gene matches. There are 14 residues in the CDR3. CDR3 loop: CASSQGVEGQPQHF. As DNA, the CDR3 is TGCGCCAGCAGCCAGGGGGTAGAAGGTCAGCCCCAGCATTTT.

This chain connects TRBV14 to TRBJ1-6, with D hard to call. Germline loops: CDR1 SGHDN, CDR2 FVKESK. V lost 4 bases and J lost 7, with 11 bases in between. The CDR3 consists of 14 residues. CDR3 loop: CASSPWAWNSPLHF. CDR3 bases: TGTGCCAGCAGCCCCTGGGCCTGGAATTCACCCCTCCACTTT.

J is TRBJ2-2 and V is TRBV2; 7 bases align to TRBD2. Germline V gene sequence: CDR1 SNHLY, CDR2 FYNNEI. Trimming at V came to 0 bases and at J to 1 base, leaving 2 bases not matched to a gene. There are 16 residues in the CDR3. In DNA form, the CDR3 reads TGTGCCAGCAGTGAAGCGCGGGGGTTGAACACCGGGGAGCTGTTTTTT. The encoded protein is CASSEARGLNTGELFF.

The chain has TRBV10-2 and TRBJ2-7, with 7 bases identical to TRBD2. The length of the CDR3 is 16 residues. CDR1 is WSHSY and CDR2 is SAAADI in the germline V gene. After removal of 4 bases from V and 2 bases from J, the junction contained 11 bases not matched to a gene. CDR3 sequence: CASSGGQREYPYEQYF. The CDR3 nucleotides read TGCGCCAGCAGTGGAGGGCAGCGGGAATACCCCTACGAGCAGTACTTC.

This rearrangement joins TRBV19 to TRBJ2-3; D is uncertain. Germline-derived CDR1 and CDR2 are LNHDA and SQIVND (reference sequence). CDR3 size: 15 residues. The V end was cut by 6 bases, the J end by 0 bases, with 13 bases between. CDR3 DNA sequence: TGTGCCAGTAGGGGGTGGTCCGGTAGCACAGATACGCAGTATTTT. Translating it yields CASRGWSGSTDTQYF.

The V and J genes are TRBV3-1 (or the pseudogene TRBV3-2) and TRBJ2-7; the D is unclear. V lost 1 base and J 6 bases, leaving 7 bases between the germline ends. CDR1 is LGHDT, CDR2 YNNKEL, per germline (reference sequence). This CDR3 is 12 amino acids long. CDR3 nucleotide sequence: TGTGCCAGCAGCCAAGGGATGGGCGAGCAGTACTTC. Translation: CASSQGMGEQYF.

V usage is TRBV7-6 and J usage is TRBJ2-3; 14 positions match TRBD2. V dropped 4 bases and J dropped 6; count of bases not matched to a gene: 9. Germline V gives CDR1 SGHVS, CDR2 FNYEAQ. CDR3 length: 17 residues. The CDR3 DNA reads TGTGCCAGCAGCTCGATGGGGACTAGCGGGAGTCTTGATACGCAGTATTTT. Protein: CASSSMGTSGSLDTQYF.

This sequence joins TRBV5-4 and TRBJ1-2, with TRBD1 matching over 9 bases. V lost 4 bases and J lost 4; bases outside the gene matches: 5. Germline values: CDR1 SGHNT, CDR2 YYREEE (reference sequence). The CDR3 is 14 residues long. DNA of the CDR3: TGTGCCAGCAGCCCGGGACAGGGAAGCTATGGCTACACCTTC. This codes for CASSPGQGSYGYTF.

Only one count was recorded for this clone. This chain connects TRBV5-6 to TRBJ2-3, with D tentatively TRBD2 (5 bases). The CDR3 totals 15 residues. Deletions cut 4 bases from V and 0 bases from J, with 12 bases between. Germline V lookup: CDR1 SGHDT, CDR2 YYEEEE. The CDR3 coding sequence is TGTGCCAGCAGCACACTAGTGTCTAGCACAGATACGCAGTATTTT. Translating it yields CASSTLVSSTDTQYF.

The chain has TRBV6-5 and TRBJ2-5; weak D call: TRBD2 (6 bases). The CDR3 extends over 14 amino acids. Per germline, CDR1 MNHEY and CDR2 SVGAGI. Trimming pared 2 bases from V and 5 bases from J, leaving 12 bases between. CDR3 protein: CASSYTLGGETQYF. CDR3 bases: TGTGCCAGCAGTTACACCCTCGGGGGTGAGACCCAGTACTTC.

The V and J genes are TRBV6-5 and TRBJ1-2; weak D call: TRBD1 (6 bases). The CDR3 totals 16 residues. Trimming removed 2 bases from V and 5 bases from J, with 18 bases in between. Germline V gives CDR1 MNHEY, CDR2 SVGAGI. This CDR3 reads CASSYGQGKSKYGYTF. The DNA for the CDR3 is TGTGCCAGCAGTTACGGGCAGGGGAAAAGCAAGTATGGCTACACCTTC.

The chain is built from TRBV6-5 and TRBJ1-5, with no clear D. The germline V gene has CDR1 MNHEY and CDR2 SVGAGI. CDR3 length equals 14 residues. V lost 9 bases and J 2 bases, leaving 14 bases between the germline ends. The CDR3, as DNA: TGTGCCAGTCGGAGCTACATGGGCAATCAGCCCCAGCATTTT. It codes for CASRSYMGNQPQHF.

This chain connects TRBV5-6 to TRBJ2-3; the D gene is possibly TRBD2 (7 bases). V was shortened by 4 bases and J by 1 base, with 16 bases between the two germline ends. CDR3 length: 16 residues. Germline lookup yields CDR1 SGHDT and CDR2 YYEEEE. CDR3 amino acids: CASSPGGGAGTDTQYF. The CDR3 DNA sequence: TGTGCCAGCAGCCCGGGGGGCGGGGCGGGCACAGATACGCAGTATTTT.

The chain couples TRBV27 to TRBJ1-2; 10 bases are a match to TRBD1. The CDR3 length is 15 residues. Germline loops: CDR1 MNHEY, CDR2 SMNVEV (reference sequence). Germline trimming cut 7 bases from V and 2 bases from J; bases unmatched to any gene: 7. CDR3 sequence (DNA): TGTGCCAGCAAACACTGGGGACAGGGGAACTATGGCTACACCTTC. As protein: CASKHWGQGNYGYTF.

The chain employs TRBV6-5 and TRBJ2-5; the D gene is possibly TRBD2 (6 bases). Germline lookup yields CDR1 MNHEY and CDR2 SVGAGI. This CDR3 contains 13 residues. V was clipped by 6 bases and J by 4 bases, with 12 bases between them. DNA for the CDR3: TGTGCCAGCAGGGAGGGAAGGGGAGAGACCCAGTACTTC. Translation: CASREGRGETQYF.

CDR3 sequence (DNA): TGTGCCGCAAGGGCAGGGGAAAATTCACCCCTCCACTTT. Translation: CAARAGENSPLHF. The chain employs TRBV5-4 and TRBJ1-6; TRBD1 might be the D (6 bases). V lost 10 bases and J 7 bases, leaving 15 bases between the germline ends. Germline-derived CDR1 and CDR2 are SGHNT and YYREEE (reference sequence). The CDR3 consists of 13 residues.

The rearrangement uses TRBV6-1 and TRBJ1-2; 7 bases align to TRBD1. Per germline, CDR1 MNHNS and CDR2 SASEGT. This CDR3 has 14 residues. V gave up 3 bases and J gave up 12 bases; unmatched junction bases: 13. Written as DNA, the CDR3 is TGTGCCAGCAGTGAGGAGGACAGGCGGTTTCGGCACACCTTC. Encoded protein: CASSEEDRRFRHTF.

The chain combines TRBV9 with TRBJ2-5, with a possible D match to TRBD2 (5 bases). V lost 4 bases and J lost 5, with 12 bases in between. Germline V CDR1 and CDR2: SGDLS, YYNGEE. CDR3 length: 13 amino acids. Here the CDR3 reads CASSFSGKETQYF. The CDR3 nucleotides read TGTGCCAGCAGCTTCAGCGGCAAGGAGACCCAGTACTTC.